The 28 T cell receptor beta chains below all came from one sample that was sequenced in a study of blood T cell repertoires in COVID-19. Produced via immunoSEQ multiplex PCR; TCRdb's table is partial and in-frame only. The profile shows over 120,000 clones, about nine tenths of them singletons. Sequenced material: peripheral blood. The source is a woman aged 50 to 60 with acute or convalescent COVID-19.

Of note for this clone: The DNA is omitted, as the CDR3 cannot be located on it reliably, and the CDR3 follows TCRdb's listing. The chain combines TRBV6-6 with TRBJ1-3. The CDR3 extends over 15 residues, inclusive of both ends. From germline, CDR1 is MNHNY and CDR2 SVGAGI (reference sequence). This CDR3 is CASSTSGSSGNTIYF.

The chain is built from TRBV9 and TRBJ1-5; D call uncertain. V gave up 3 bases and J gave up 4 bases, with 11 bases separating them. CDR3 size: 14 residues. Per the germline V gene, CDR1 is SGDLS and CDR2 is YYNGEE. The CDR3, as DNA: TGTGCCAGCAGCGAGAGCGCAGATAATCAGCCCCAGCATTTT. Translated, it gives CASSESADNQPQHF.

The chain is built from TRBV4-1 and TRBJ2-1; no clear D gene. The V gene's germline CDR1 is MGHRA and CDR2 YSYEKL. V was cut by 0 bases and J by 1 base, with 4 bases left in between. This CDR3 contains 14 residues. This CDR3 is CASSQELSYNEQFF. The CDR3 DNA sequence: TGCGCCAGCAGCCAAGAACTATCCTACAATGAGCAGTTCTTC.

The CDR3 region has the DNA TGTGCCAGCAGCGGGAGGACAGGGGGTACTTCACCCCTCCACTTT. Its translation is CASSGRTGGTSPLHF. The chain combines TRBV11-3 with TRBJ1-6; the match to TRBD1 covers 10 bases. This CDR3 is 15 amino acids long. Trimming took 5 bases from V and 9 from J; bases not matched to a gene: 7. Germline V gives CDR1 SGHNT, CDR2 YENEEA. Looking up the rest from reference TRBV11-3 and TRBJ1-6 gives the full variable domain: EAGVVQSPRYKIIEKKQPVAFWCNPISGHNTLYWYLQNLGQGPELLIRYENEEAVDDSQLPKDRFSAERLKGVDSTLKIQPAELGDSAVYLCASSGRTGGTSPLHFGNGTRLTVT.

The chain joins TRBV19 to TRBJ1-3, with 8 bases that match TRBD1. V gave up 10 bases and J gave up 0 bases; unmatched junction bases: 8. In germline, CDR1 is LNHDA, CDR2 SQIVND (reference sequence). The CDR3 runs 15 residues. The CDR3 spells CATSDRVSSGNTIYF. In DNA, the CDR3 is TGTGCCACCTCGGACAGGGTTAGCTCTGGAAACACCATATATTTT.

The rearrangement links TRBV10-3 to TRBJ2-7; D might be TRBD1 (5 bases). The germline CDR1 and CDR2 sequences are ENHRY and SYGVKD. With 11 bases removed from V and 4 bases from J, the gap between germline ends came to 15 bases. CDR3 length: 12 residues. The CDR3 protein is CAPSWGKYEQYF. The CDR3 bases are TGTGCCCCCTCCTGGGGCAAGTACGAGCAGTACTTC.

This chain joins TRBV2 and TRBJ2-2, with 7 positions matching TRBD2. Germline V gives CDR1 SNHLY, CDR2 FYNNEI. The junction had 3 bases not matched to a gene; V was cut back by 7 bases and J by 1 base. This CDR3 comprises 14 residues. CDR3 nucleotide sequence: TGTGCCAGCAAACCGGGGGGGAACACCGGGGAGCTGTTTTTT. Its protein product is CASKPGGNTGELFF.

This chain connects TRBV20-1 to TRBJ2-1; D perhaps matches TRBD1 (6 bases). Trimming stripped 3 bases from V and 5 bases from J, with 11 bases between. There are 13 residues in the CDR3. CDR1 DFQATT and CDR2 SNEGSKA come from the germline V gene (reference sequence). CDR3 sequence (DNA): TGCAGTGCTAGTAAATACAGGGACAATGAGCAGTTCTTC. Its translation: CSASKYRDNEQFF.

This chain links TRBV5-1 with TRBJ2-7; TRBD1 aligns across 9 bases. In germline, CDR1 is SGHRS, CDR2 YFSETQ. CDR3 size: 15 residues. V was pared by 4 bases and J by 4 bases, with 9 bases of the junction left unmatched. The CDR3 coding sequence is TGCGCCAGCAGCCCCACCGGGACAGGGCTATACGAGCAGTACTTC. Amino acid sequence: CASSPTGTGLYEQYF.

Here the CDR3 DNA reads TGTGCCAGCAGCCTACGGACACGGAATCAGCCCCAGCATTTT. Amino acid sequence: CASSLRTRNQPQHF. The V gene is TRBV7-2, the J gene TRBJ1-5; maybe TRBD1 (5 bases). Germline CDR1 reads SGHTA; CDR2 reads FQGNSA. The CDR3 sequence is 14 residues long. Trimming stripped 5 bases from V and 4 bases from J, with 12 bases between.

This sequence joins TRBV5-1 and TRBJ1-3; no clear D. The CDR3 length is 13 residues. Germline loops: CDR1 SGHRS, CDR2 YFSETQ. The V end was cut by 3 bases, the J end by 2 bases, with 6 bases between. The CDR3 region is CASSSVAGNTIYF. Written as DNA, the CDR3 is TGCGCCAGCAGCTCGGTCGCTGGAAACACCATATATTTT. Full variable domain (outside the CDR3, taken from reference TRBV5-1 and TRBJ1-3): KAGVTQTPRYLIKTRGQQVTLSCSPISGHRSVSWYQQTPGQGLQFLFEYFSETQRNKGNFPGRFSGRQFSNSRSEMNVSTLELGDSALYLCASSSVAGNTIYFGEGSWLTVV.

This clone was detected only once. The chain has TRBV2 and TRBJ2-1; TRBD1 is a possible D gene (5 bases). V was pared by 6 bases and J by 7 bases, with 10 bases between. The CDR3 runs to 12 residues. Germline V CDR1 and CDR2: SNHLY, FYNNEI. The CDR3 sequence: CASRTRVNEQFF. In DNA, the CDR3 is TGTGCCAGCAGAACCAGGGTGAATGAGCAGTTCTTC.

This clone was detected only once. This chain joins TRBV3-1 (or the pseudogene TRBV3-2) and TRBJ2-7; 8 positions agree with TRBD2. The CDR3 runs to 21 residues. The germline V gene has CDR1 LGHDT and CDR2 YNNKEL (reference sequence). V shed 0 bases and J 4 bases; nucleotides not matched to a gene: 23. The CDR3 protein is CASSQEGSTGTRDLSPYEQYF. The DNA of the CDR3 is TGTGCCAGCAGCCAAGAGGGCAGTACCGGGACTAGGGACCTATCCCCTTACGAGCAGTACTTC.

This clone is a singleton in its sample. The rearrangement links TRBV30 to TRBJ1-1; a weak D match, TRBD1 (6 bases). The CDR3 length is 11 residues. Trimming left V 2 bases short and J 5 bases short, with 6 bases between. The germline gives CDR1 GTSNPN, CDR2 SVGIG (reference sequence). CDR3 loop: CAWSQGTEAFF. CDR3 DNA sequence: TGTGCCTGGAGTCAGGGGACTGAAGCTTTCTTT.

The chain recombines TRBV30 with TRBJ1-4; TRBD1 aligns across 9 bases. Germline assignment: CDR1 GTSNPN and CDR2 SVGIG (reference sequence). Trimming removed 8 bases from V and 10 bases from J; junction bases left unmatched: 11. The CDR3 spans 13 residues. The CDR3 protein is CAGQGQGFGKLFF. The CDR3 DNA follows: TGTGCCGGACAGGGACAGGGTTTTGGAAAACTGTTTTTT.

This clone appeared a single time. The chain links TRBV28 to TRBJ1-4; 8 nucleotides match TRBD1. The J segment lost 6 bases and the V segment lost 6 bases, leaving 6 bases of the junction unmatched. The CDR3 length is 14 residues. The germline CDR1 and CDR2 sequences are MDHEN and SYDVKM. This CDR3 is CASSPTGAHEKLFF. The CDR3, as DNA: TGTGCCAGCAGCCCGACAGGGGCTCATGAAAAACTGTTTTTT.

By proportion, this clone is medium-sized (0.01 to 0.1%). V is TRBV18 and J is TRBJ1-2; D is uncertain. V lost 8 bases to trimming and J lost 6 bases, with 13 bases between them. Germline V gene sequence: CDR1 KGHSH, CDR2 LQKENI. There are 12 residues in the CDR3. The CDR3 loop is CASTQQVDGYTF. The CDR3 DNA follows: TGTGCCAGCACACAGCAGGTGGATGGCTACACCTTC.

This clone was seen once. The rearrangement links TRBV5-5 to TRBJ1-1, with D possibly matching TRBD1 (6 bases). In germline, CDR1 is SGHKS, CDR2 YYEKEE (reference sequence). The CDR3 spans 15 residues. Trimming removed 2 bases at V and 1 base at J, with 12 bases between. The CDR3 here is CASSLGAGENTEAFF. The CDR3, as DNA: TGTGCCAGCAGCTTAGGGGCAGGGGAGAACACTGAAGCTTTCTTT. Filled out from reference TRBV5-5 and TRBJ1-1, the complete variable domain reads DAGVTQSPTHLIKTRGQQVTLRCSPISGHKSVSWYQQVLGQGPQFIFQYYEKEERGRGNFPDRFSARQFPNYSSELNVNALLLGDSALYLCASSLGAGENTEAFFGQGTRLTVV.

Here the CDR3 reads CASSLAGISDEQFF. In DNA, the CDR3 is TGTGCCAGCAGCTTGGCGGGGATTAGCGATGAGCAGTTCTTC. V is TRBV5-4 and J is TRBJ2-1, with D possibly TRBD2 on 5 matching bases. The CDR3 extends over 14 amino acids. With 0 bases removed from V and 8 bases from J, the gap between germline ends came to 12 bases. Germline lookup yields CDR1 SGHNT and CDR2 YYREEE (reference sequence).

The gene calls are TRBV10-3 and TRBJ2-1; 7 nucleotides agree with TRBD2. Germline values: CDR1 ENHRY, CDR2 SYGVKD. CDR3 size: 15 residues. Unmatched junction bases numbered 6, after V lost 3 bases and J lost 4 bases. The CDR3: CAISEWASGYNEQFF. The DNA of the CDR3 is TGTGCCATCAGTGAATGGGCTAGCGGTTACAATGAGCAGTTCTTC.

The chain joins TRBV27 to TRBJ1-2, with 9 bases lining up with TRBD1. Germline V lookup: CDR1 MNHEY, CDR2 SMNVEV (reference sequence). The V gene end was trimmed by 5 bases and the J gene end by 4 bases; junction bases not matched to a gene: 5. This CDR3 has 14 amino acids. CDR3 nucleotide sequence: TGTGCCAGCAGTACTCAGACAGGGGGCTATGGCTACACCTTC. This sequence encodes CASSTQTGGYGYTF.

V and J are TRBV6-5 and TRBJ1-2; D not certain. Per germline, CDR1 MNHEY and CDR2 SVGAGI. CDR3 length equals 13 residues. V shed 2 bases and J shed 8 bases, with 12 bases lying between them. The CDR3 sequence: CASSYGAFWGYTF. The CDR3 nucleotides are TGTGCCAGCAGTTACGGAGCGTTCTGGGGCTACACCTTC.

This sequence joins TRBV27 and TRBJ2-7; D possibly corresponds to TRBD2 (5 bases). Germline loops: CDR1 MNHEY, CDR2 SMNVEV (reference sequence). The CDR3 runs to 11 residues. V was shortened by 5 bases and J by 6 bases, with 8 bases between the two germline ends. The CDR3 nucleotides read TGTGCCAGCAGTCAAGGAGGCGAGCAGTACTTC. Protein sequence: CASSQGGEQYF.

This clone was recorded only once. CDR3 amino acids: CASSKAADQAGEPETQYF. The DNA for the CDR3 is TGTGCCAGCAGCAAAGCGGCAGATCAGGCGGGAGAACCGGAGACCCAGTACTTC. The V and J genes are TRBV21-1 and TRBJ2-5; the DNA was not compared with TRBD2, the D call given in the table. TRBV21-1 is a pseudogene. The CDR3 sequence is 18 residues long.

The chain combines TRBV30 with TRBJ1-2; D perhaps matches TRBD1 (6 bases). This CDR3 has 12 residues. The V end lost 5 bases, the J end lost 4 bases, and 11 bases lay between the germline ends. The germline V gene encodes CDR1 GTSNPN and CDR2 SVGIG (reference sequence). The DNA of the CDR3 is TGTGCCTGGGGAGGGACATTCTATGGCTACACCTTC. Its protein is CAWGGTFYGYTF.

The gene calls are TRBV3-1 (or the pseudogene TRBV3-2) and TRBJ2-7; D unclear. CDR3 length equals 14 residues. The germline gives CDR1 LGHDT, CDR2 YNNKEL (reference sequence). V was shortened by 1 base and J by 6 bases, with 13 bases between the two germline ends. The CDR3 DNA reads TGTGCCAGCAGCCAAGGTCGCACCCTCGGCGAGCAGTACTTC. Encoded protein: CASSQGRTLGEQYF.

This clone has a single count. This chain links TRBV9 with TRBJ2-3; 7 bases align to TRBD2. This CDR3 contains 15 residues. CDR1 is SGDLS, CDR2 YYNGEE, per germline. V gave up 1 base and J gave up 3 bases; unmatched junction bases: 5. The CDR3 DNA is TGTGCCAGCAGCGTAAATCCGGGAGGAACAGATACGCAGTATTTT. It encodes CASSVNPGGTDTQYF.

For the CDR3, the DNA is TGTGCCAGCAGAACCCTTACTAGCGGCAAAAACATTCAGTACTTC. Its protein is CASRTLTSGKNIQYF. The chain uses TRBV6-5 and TRBJ2-4, with 8 bases matching TRBD2. The V gene end was trimmed by 6 bases and the J gene end by 3 bases; junction bases not matched to a gene: 7. The germline CDR1 and CDR2 sequences are MNHEY and SVGAGI. The CDR3 sequence is 15 residues long.